Listed here are 12 T cell receptor beta chains from one sample, sequenced in a study of T-cell reconstitution after alpha-beta-depleted transplantation in children (TCRdb year 2016). Preparation of the library involved PCR. Sequencer: Illumina HiSeq 2500. Molecular barcoding was employed in the preparation of TCR libraries, with unique molecular identifiers being used to normalize TCRbeta repertoire quantification. TCRdb trimmed public reads at Q25 via fastp, called clones via MiXCR and kept in-frame beta chains. Each entry merges the rows of one CDR3 protein and shows their most common DNA and genes. The sample has a few hundred thousand distinct CDR3 sequences on record, 15% to 20% of them singletons. The ten top clones hold roughly 3.3% of the sample. The sequencing used PBMCs from the stem cell graft donor, collected from the stem cell graft. The source is a human donor who donated a stem cell graft to a child with acute lymphoblastic leukemia.

This clonotype was observed a handful of times. This chain connects TRBV10-3 to TRBJ2-4; D gene ambiguous. V was trimmed by 3 bases and J by 9 bases, leaving 6 bases between them. Germline V gene lookup returns CDR1 ENHRY and CDR2 SYGVKD. The CDR3 runs 11 residues. The chain's CDR3 is CAISEGTIQYF. The CDR3 DNA reads TGTGCCATCAGTGAAGGTACCATTCAGTACTTC.

V and J are TRBV7-9 and TRBJ2-1; weak D call: TRBD2 (6 bases). Germline loops: CDR1 SEHNR, CDR2 FQNEAQ (reference sequence). V was trimmed by 3 bases and J by 2 bases, leaving 17 bases between them. The CDR3 is made up of 17 amino acids. The CDR3 coding sequence is TGTGCCAGCAGCTTGGACGCTAGCGCTCGGACCTACAATGAGCAGTTCTTC. Its protein product is CASSLDASARTYNEQFF.

This sequence joins TRBV3-1 and TRBJ2-1; possibly TRBD1 or TRBD2 for D (6 bases each). The CDR3 has 21 amino acids. V lost 0 bases and J 0 bases, leaving 24 bases between the germline ends. Germline CDR1 and CDR2: LGHDT and YNNKEL (reference sequence). CDR3 sequence reads: CASSQDMPGAVTPGSYNEQFF. In DNA form, the CDR3 reads TGTGCCAGCAGCCAAGATATGCCGGGGGCGGTGACCCCCGGCTCCTACAATGAGCAGTTCTTC.

This chain connects TRBV12-3 or TRBV12-4 to TRBJ2-1; D may be TRBD1 (5 bases). Trimming took 3 bases from V and 6 from J, leaving 18 bases between them. CDR3 size: 16 residues. The CDR3 DNA follows: TGTGCCAGCAGTTTTGGGGCCTTGGGTGGCCTCAATGAGCAGTTCTTC. Its protein product is CASSFGALGGLNEQFF.

This clonotype turned up a few times. V is TRBV20-1 and J is TRBJ2-7; D is undetermined. Looked up from germline, CDR1 is DFQATT and CDR2 is SNEGSKA (reference sequence). The CDR3 contains 14 residues. The V and J ends lost 5 bases and 0 bases respectively, with 14 bases between them. CDR3 amino acids: CSAPTGRLSYEQYF. DNA for the CDR3: TGCAGTGCTCCCACCGGACGCCTCTCCTACGAGCAGTACTTC.

This chain links TRBV27 with TRBJ2-7; D might be TRBD2 (5 bases). The V gene's germline CDR1 is MNHEY and CDR2 SMNVEV (reference sequence). V was clipped by 8 bases and J by 2 bases, with 19 bases between them. This CDR3 is built from 15 residues. CDR3 sequence: CASSLWGQEAYEQYF. For the CDR3, the DNA is TGTGCCAGCTCGCTCTGGGGTCAGGAGGCCTACGAGCAGTACTTC.

CDR3 region: CASKRAPSTDTQYF. In nucleotides, the CDR3 is TGCGCCAGCAAGCGGGCCCCTAGCACAGATACGCAGTATTTT. The chain combines TRBV5-1 with TRBJ2-3, with D tentatively TRBD2 (6 bases). V was trimmed by 6 bases and J by 0 bases, leaving 11 bases between them. The CDR3 extends over 14 amino acids. In germline, CDR1 is SGHRS, CDR2 YFSETQ.

This chain uses TRBV15 with TRBJ2-1, with 8 bases aligning to TRBD1. The CDR3 runs 14 residues. Trimming cost V 4 bases and J 5 bases; bases outside gene matches: 4. The germline CDR1 and CDR2 sequences are LNHNV and YYDKDF (reference sequence). CDR3 protein: CATSKRQGNNEQFF. CDR3 nucleotide sequence: TGTGCCACCAGCAAAAGACAGGGGAACAATGAGCAGTTCTTC.

The CDR3 bases are TGTGCCAGCTCACCACAGAGGGACAGGCAGAACACCGGGGAGCTGTTTTTT. Translation: CASSPQRDRQNTGELFF. This chain joins TRBV18 and TRBJ2-2; 8 positions agree with TRBD1. Germline V CDR1 and CDR2: KGHSH, LQKENI. This CDR3 region has 17 residues. V lost 1 base and J lost 1; bases outside the gene matches: 5.

The chain carries TRBV4-3 and TRBJ2-3; D unresolved. The V gene lost 1 base and the J gene lost 0 bases, with 14 bases spanning the gap. The length of the CDR3 is 17 residues. Per germline, CDR1 LGHNA and CDR2 YSLEER. This CDR3 is CASSQVLGASSTDTQYF. DNA for the CDR3: TGCGCCAGCAGCCAAGTTCTCGGAGCGTCTAGCACAGATACGCAGTATTTT.

This chain links TRBV7-2 with TRBJ1-5, with D possibly TRBD1 on 5 matching bases. From germline, CDR1 is SGHTA and CDR2 FQGNSA. The V end was cut by 1 base, the J end by 7 bases, with 8 bases between. CDR3 length: 13 residues. CDR3 in DNA: TGTGCCAGCAGCTTAGTTGGGGGGCAGCCCCAGCATTTT. Its protein product is CASSLVGGQPQHF.

A few counts support this clonotype. The chain employs TRBV5-1 and TRBJ2-1; no reliable D call. CDR1 is SGHRS, CDR2 YFSETQ, per germline. The CDR3 sequence is 16 residues long. Trimming left V 0 bases short and J 0 bases short, with 10 bases between. This CDR3 is CASSLGRLRSYNEQFF. In nucleotides, the CDR3 is TGCGCCAGCAGCTTGGGACGGTTACGCTCCTACAATGAGCAGTTCTTC.